This record looks at one T cell receptor beta chain sequence and its context. Antigen: not known. This record comes from a study of T cell responses to AZD1222 COVID-19 vaccine. The V gene lost 1 base and the J gene lost 4 bases, with 20 bases spanning the gap. CDR1 is SGHTA and CDR2 is FQGNSA in the germline V gene. The CDR3 covers 18 residues. Broader study findings: Only a handful of AZD1222 recipients, several in all, had baseline seropositivity.

Method: immunoSEQ multiplex PCR; TCRdb's copy keeps in-frame clones and lacks some. The sample includes 80,000 or so clones, about three quarters of them seen just once. The sequenced sample was peripheral blood, obtained 28 days after the second dose of the MenACWY control vaccine. The clonotype comes from an adult who received the MenACWY meningococcal vaccine as a control. This rearrangement joins TRBV7-2 to TRBJ2-1; D is unclear. Written as DNA, the CDR3 is TGTGCCAGCAGCTTAGGACGTGGTCGACCGAAACCTTACAATGAGCAGTTCTTC. It yields the protein CASSLGRGRPKPYNEQFF.